This TCR beta chain was observed in a study of response to subunit inactivated influenza vaccine. The CDR3 is made up of 12 amino acids. Germline loops: CDR1 KGHSH, CDR2 LQKENI. The V and J ends lost 3 bases and 6 bases respectively, with 8 bases between them. This clonotype was counted many times. TCRdb passed the RT-PCR reads through MiXCR, listing each CDR3 protein once. This table holds about 300,000 distinct CDR3 sequences, about a fifth found once. The clonotype originates from a man aged 45 to 70 who received an inactivated influenza vaccine. The chain couples TRBV18 to TRBJ1-1, with D hard to call. This sample comprised PBMCs from blood, obtained less than 22 months after vaccination. CDR3 loop: CASSPGRSEAFF. CDR3 sequence (DNA): TGTGCCAGCTCACCGGGGAGGTCTGAAGCTTTCTTT.